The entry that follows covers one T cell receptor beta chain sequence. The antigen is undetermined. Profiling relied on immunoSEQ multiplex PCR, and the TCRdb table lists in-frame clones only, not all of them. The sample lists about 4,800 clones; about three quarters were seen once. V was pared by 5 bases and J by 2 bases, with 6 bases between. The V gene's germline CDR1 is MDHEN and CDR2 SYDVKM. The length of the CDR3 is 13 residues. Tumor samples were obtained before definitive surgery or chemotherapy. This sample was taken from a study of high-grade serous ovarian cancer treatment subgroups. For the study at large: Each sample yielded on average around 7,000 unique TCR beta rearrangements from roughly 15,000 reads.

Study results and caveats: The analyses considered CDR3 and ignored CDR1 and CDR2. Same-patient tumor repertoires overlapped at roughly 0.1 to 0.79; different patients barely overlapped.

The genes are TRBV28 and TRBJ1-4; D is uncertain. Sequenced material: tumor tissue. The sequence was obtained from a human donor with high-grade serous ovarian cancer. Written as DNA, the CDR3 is TGTGCCAGCAGTGACACTACTAATGAAAAACTGTTTTTT. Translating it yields CASSDTTNEKLFF.